The 8 T cell receptor beta chains presented below share a single source sample, sequenced in a study of human T cells and chemical hapten exposure (dated by TCRdb to the early 2020s). This specimen's time point label, interpreted: patch test 1, 2 weeks after DPC sensitization. Explained via the paper, the treatment or condition label denotes: therapeutic diphenylcyclopropenone sensitization with weekly scalp DPC. The library came from RACE. This sample was sequenced with a NextSeq 500. In TCRdb, the public reads were trimmed at Q25 with fastp and aligned with MiXCR, with productive beta chains retained. Every entry covers one CDR3 protein and lists the most common genes and DNA from its rows. This sample lists 65,000 to 95,000 distinct CDR3 sequences; about 11% were detected once. Roughly 3.4% of the sample belongs to the ten largest clones. Here the sequenced sample was whole blood, taken in connection with sensitization to the hapten diphenylcyclopropenone (DPC). These receptors all stem from a woman aged 60 to 75 with alopecia areata. Some clones in this sample may be carry-over from other donors' samples.

The V call is TRBV2, the J call TRBJ2-7; 13 bases agree with TRBD2. V trimming: 5 bases; J trimming: 6 bases; junction bases outside the gene matches: 7. CDR1 is SNHLY, CDR2 FYNNEI, per germline. The CDR3 is made up of 15 amino acids. The CDR3, as DNA: TGTGCCAGCAGTACCCTACTAGCGGGGGGGATCGAGCAGTACTTC. This sequence encodes CASSTLLAGGIEQYF.

This clonotype showed up just a few times. This chain links TRBV20-1 with TRBJ1-5, with D possibly being TRBD1 (6 bases). CDR1 is DFQATT and CDR2 is SNEGSKA in the germline V gene (reference sequence). Trimming took off 6 bases at V and 3 bases at J, with 18 bases between the two ends. The CDR3 has 15 amino acids. CDR3 loop: CSAPSHGQHNQPQHF. The CDR3 DNA sequence: TGCAGTGCCCCATCCCACGGACAGCACAATCAGCCCCAGCATTTT.

The chain carries TRBV6-5 and TRBJ1-3; D is possibly TRBD1 (6 bases). The germline V and J ends were trimmed by 4 bases and 0 bases, with 10 bases remaining between them. The CDR3 loop spans 15 amino acids. Germline V gives CDR1 MNHEY, CDR2 SVGAGI. The CDR3 region is CASSFQGSSGNTIYF. CDR3 sequence (DNA): TGTGCCAGCAGTTTCCAGGGGAGCTCTGGAAACACCATATATTTT.

This clonotype was seen at least ten times. This sequence joins TRBV2 and TRBJ2-1; 13 bases map to TRBD2. Per the germline V gene, CDR1 is SNHLY and CDR2 is FYNNEI. The CDR3 is 15 residues long. CDR3 coding DNA: TGTGCAGGGACTAGCGGGGTCAGCTCCTACAATGAGCAGTTCTTC. Translated: CAGTSGVSSYNEQFF.

In this sample, this clonotype turned up a few times. The V call is TRBV7-2, the J call TRBJ1-1; the D gene is possibly TRBD1 (6 bases). V dropped 6 bases and J dropped 8 bases, with 13 bases sitting between them. The CDR3 consists of 12 residues. The germline V gene encodes CDR1 SGHTA and CDR2 FQGNSA. The CDR3 nucleotides read TGTGCCAGCAGGTCCGGGGGCGCCGAAGCTTTCTTT. It is translated as CASRSGGAEAFF.

This chain connects TRBV2 to TRBJ1-2; maybe TRBD1 (6 bases). CDR1 is SNHLY, CDR2 FYNNEI, per germline. This CDR3 comprises 14 residues. The V and J ends lost 6 bases and 4 bases respectively, with 15 bases between them. The CDR3 DNA reads TGTGCCAGCAGAACAGGGACTTTAAGCTATGGCTACACCTTC. Amino acid sequence: CASRTGTLSYGYTF.

Only a few counts were recorded for this clonotype. The rearrangement uses TRBV7-3 and TRBJ2-3; no clear D. This CDR3 is 14 amino acids long. V was trimmed by 5 bases and J by 4 bases, leaving 13 bases between them. Germline V CDR1 and CDR2: SGHTA, FQGTGA. The DNA of the CDR3 is TGTGCCAGCAGCCACGACATTGCCGCAGATACGCAGTATTTT. It encodes CASSHDIAADTQYF.

This clonotype was seen at least ten times. The V and J genes are TRBV7-9 and TRBJ2-2; a weak D match, TRBD1 (6 bases). This CDR3 comprises 13 residues. Germline assignment: CDR1 SEHNR and CDR2 FQNEAQ (reference sequence). Trimming took off 4 bases at V and 5 bases at J, with 8 bases between the two ends. CDR3 nucleotides: TGTGCCAGCAGCTCCCAGGGGACCGGGGAGCTGTTTTTT. Its translation: CASSSQGTGELFF.